These 10 T cell receptor beta chains were sequenced from one sample in a study of PD-L1 blockade in urothelial cancer. As for time point: pretreatment peripheral blood. TCRdb keeps only in-frame clones here, not all; method: immunoSEQ multiplex PCR. The sample lists about 50,000 clones; about 81% were seen once. The specimen comprised PBMCs, sampled around atezolizumab (anti-PD-L1) treatment. The receptors stem from a man between 65 and 85 years old with urothelial cancer.

J is TRBJ1-5 and V is TRBV28; 7 bases fit TRBD1. The CDR3 covers 16 residues. V lost 5 bases and J lost 7; bases outside the gene matches: 14. The V gene's germline CDR1 is MDHEN and CDR2 SYDVKM. For the CDR3, the DNA is TGTGCCAGCAGTCCAGGACAGGCGGTTCCCTTACAGCCCCAGCATTTT. Its translation: CASSPGQAVPLQPQHF.

This clone was detected a few times. This rearrangement joins TRBV7-2 to TRBJ2-1; TRBD2 is a possible D gene (5 bases). The CDR3 sequence is 13 residues long. Trimming cost V 11 bases and J 6 bases, with 17 bases left between them. Germline CDR1 is SGHTA and CDR2 is FQGNSA. DNA for the CDR3: TGTGCCGGGTCGGTGGGAGTGGGCAATGAGCAGTTCTTC. It translates to CAGSVGVGNEQFF.

The V and J genes are TRBV18 and TRBJ2-2; tentative D call: TRBD1 (6 bases). Germline assignment: CDR1 KGHSH and CDR2 LQKENI. The CDR3 totals 15 residues. The germline V and J ends were trimmed by 3 bases and 5 bases, with 13 bases remaining between them. This CDR3 is CASSPNRVGTGELFF. CDR3 nucleotides: TGTGCCAGCTCACCGAACAGGGTGGGGACCGGGGAGCTGTTTTTT.

V is TRBV4-1 and J is TRBJ1-5; TRBD1 might be the D (5 bases). V lost 1 base and J 4 bases, leaving 14 bases between the germline ends. CDR3 length: 16 amino acids. Per germline, CDR1 MGHRA and CDR2 YSYEKL. The CDR3 bases are TGCGCCAGCAGCCAAGTTTACCAGGGTAGGAATCAGCCCCAGCATTTT. Translation gives CASSQVYQGRNQPQHF.

This sequence joins TRBV11-3 and TRBJ2-1, with a possible D match to TRBD1 (7 bases). This CDR3 has 15 residues. V lost 6 bases to trimming and J lost 6 bases, with 18 bases between them. Germline CDR1 reads SGHNT; CDR2 reads YENEEA. The CDR3 region has the DNA TGTGCCAGCAGTTCAGGGGGACTTACCTCCAATGAGCAGTTCTTC. Protein: CASSSGGLTSNEQFF.

This rearrangement joins TRBV29-1 to TRBJ1-1; 9 nucleotides match TRBD1. The CDR3 is 12 residues long. Germline CDR1 and CDR2: SQVTM and ANQGSEA. The V and J ends lost 6 bases and 5 bases, in that order; junction bases with no gene match: 4. The CDR3 spells CSVGQGRTEAFF. In DNA, the CDR3 is TGCAGCGTAGGACAGGGGAGGACTGAAGCTTTCTTT. Drawing the rest from reference TRBV29-1 and TRBJ1-1, the complete variable domain is SAVISQKPSRDICQRGTSLTIQCQVDSQVTMMFWYRQQPGQSLTLIATANQGSEATYESGFVIDKFPISRPNLTFSTLTVSNMSPEDSSIYLCSVGQGRTEAFFGQGTRLTVV.

The chain couples TRBV21-1 to TRBJ1-1; whether TRBD1, the table's D call, matches the DNA was not checked. TRBV21-1 is recorded as a pseudogene. The CDR3 has 17 amino acids. The CDR3 sequence is CASSNDGSGQGDTEAFF. In DNA, the CDR3 is TGTGCCAGCAGCAACGATGGAAGCGGACAGGGAGACACTGAAGCTTTCTTT.

The J gene is TRBJ1-2, the V gene TRBV5-1; 10 bases are shared with TRBD1. The CDR3 contains 15 residues. CDR1 SGHRS and CDR2 YFSETQ come from the germline V gene. Unmatched junction bases numbered 5, after V lost 3 bases and J lost 3 bases. CDR3 DNA sequence: TGCGCCAGCAGCTCCCGGGACAGGGGAGACTATGGCTACACCTTC. Translated: CASSSRDRGDYGYTF.

This clone was recorded once. This chain uses TRBV30 with TRBJ2-1; D perhaps matches TRBD1 (6 bases). Per germline, CDR1 GTSNPN and CDR2 SVGIG (reference sequence). Trimming shortened V by 6 bases and J by 4 bases, and 19 bases separated the two germline ends. This CDR3 is built from 15 residues. CDR3 sequence reads: CACSNRARGYNEQFF. For the CDR3, the DNA is TGTGCCTGTTCGAACAGGGCACGGGGTTACAATGAGCAGTTCTTC.

The V call is TRBV5-6, the J call TRBJ2-3; TRBD2 agrees at 8 bases. The CDR3 is 15 amino acids. Germline CDR1 and CDR2: SGHDT and YYEEEE. With 0 bases clipped from V and 3 bases from J, the junction kept 3 bases outside the gene matches. The CDR3, as DNA: TGTGCCAGCAGCTTGGCTAGCGGGCCTACAGATACGCAGTATTTT. It translates to CASSLASGPTDTQYF.